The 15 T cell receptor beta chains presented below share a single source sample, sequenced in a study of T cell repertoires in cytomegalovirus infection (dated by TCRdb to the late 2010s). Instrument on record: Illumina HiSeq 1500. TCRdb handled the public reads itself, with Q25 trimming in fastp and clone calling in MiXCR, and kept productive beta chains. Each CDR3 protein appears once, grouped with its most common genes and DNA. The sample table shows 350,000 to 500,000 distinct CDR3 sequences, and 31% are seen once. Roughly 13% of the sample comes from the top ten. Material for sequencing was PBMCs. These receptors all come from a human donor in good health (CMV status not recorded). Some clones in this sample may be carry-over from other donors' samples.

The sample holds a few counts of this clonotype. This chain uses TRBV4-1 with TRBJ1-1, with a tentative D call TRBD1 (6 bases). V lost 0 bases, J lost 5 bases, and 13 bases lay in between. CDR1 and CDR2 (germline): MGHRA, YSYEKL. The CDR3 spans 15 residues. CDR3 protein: CASSQEGGVRTEAFF. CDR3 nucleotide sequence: TGCGCCAGCAGCCAAGAAGGGGGAGTAAGGACTGAAGCTTTCTTT.

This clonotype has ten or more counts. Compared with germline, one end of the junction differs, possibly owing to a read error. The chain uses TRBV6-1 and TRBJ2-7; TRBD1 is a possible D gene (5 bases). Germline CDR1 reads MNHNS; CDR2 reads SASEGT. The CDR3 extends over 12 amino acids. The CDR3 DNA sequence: TGTGCCAGCAGGGAAGGACAATCCGAGCAGTACTTC. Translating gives CASREGQSEQYF.

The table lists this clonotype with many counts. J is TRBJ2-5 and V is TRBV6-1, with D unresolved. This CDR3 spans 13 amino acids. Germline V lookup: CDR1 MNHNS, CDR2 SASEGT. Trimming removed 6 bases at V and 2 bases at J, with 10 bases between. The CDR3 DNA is TGTGCCAGCAGGGCTGCGAAGCAAGAGACCCAGTACTTC. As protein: CASRAAKQETQYF.

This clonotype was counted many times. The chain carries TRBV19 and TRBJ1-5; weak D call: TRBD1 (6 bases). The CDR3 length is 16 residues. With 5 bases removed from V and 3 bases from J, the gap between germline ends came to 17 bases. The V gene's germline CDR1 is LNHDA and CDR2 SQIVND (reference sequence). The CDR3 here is CASSSLDSWYNQPQHF. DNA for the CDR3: TGTGCCAGTAGTTCCCTGGACAGTTGGTACAATCAGCCCCAGCATTTT.

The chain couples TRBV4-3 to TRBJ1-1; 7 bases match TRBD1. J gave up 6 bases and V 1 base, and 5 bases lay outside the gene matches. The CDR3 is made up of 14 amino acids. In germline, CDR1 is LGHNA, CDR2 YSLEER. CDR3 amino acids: CASSQASQGPEAFF. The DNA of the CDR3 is TGCGCCAGCAGCCAAGCGTCACAGGGGCCTGAAGCTTTCTTT.

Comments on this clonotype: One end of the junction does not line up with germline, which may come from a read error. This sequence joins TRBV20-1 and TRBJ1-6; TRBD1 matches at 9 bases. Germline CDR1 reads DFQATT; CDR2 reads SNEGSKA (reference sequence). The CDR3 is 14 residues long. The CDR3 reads CSAEKGQGNSPLQF. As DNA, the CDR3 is TGCAGTGCTGAAAAAGGACAGGGGAATTCACCCCTCCAATTT.

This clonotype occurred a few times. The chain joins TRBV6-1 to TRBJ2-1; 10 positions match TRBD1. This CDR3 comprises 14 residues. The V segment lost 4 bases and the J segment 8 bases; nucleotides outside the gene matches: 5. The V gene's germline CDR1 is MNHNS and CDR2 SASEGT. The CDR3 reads CASSGQGARDEQFF. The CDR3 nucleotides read TGTGCCAGCAGTGGACAGGGGGCGCGGGATGAGCAGTTCTTC.

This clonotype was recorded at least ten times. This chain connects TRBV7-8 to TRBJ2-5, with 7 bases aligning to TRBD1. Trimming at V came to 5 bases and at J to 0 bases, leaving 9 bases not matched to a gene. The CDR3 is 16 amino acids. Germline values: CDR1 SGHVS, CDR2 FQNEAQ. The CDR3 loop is CASSAPGQKYQETQYF. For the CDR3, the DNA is TGTGCCAGCAGCGCCCCGGGACAGAAATACCAAGAGACCCAGTACTTC.

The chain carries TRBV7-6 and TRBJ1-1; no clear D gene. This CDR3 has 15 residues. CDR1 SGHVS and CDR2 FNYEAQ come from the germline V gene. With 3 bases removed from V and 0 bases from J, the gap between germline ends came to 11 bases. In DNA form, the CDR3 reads TGTGCCAGCAGCTTCAGCTTTACTATGAACACTGAAGCTTTCTTT. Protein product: CASSFSFTMNTEAFF.

Written as DNA, the CDR3 is TGTGCCAGCAGCCAAGATGCCAGATACAATGAGCAGTTCTTC. Translating it yields CASSQDARYNEQFF. V and J are TRBV3-1 and TRBJ2-1; D gene unclear. V lost 0 bases, J lost 4 bases, and 7 bases lay in between. The CDR3 consists of 14 residues. Germline assignment: CDR1 LGHDT and CDR2 YNNKEL (reference sequence).

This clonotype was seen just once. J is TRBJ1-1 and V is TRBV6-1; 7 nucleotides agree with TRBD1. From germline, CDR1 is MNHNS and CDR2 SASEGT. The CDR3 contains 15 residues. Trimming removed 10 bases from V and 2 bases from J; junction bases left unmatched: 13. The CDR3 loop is CANGPTDRPNTEAFF. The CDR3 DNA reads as TGTGCCAACGGGCCAACGGACAGGCCTAACACTGAAGCTTTCTTT.

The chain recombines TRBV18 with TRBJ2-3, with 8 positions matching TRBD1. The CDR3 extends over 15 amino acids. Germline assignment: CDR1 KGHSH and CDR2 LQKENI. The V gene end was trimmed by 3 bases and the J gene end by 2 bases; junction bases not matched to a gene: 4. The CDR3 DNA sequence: TGTGCCAGCTCACCGGACAGGGTCGCCACAGATACGCAGTATTTT. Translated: CASSPDRVATDTQYF.

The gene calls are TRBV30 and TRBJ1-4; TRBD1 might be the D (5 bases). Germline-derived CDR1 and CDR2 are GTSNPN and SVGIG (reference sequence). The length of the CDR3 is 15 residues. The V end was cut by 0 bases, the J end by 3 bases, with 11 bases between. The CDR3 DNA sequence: TGTGCCTGGAGTGTCGGGGCATCGCCTAATGAAAAACTGTTTTTT. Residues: CAWSVGASPNEKLFF.

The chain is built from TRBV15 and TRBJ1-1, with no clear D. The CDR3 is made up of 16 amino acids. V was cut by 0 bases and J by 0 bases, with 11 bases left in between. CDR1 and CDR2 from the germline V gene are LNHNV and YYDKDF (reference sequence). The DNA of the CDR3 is TGTGCCACCAGCAGAGATCTCCAGACCATGAACACTGAAGCTTTCTTT. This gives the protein CATSRDLQTMNTEAFF.

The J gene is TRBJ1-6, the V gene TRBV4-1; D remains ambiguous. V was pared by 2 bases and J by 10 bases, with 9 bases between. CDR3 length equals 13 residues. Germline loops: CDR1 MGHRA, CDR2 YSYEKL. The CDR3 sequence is CASSQREDSPLHF. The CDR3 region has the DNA TGCGCCAGCAGCCAAAGGGAGGACTCACCCCTCCACTTT.